The 31 T cell receptor beta chains given below trace back to one sample, sequenced in a study of cytomegalovirus exposure and HLA in healthy donors. PCR primers comprised 60 Vbeta and 13 Jbeta primers. Repertoires were generated with immunoSEQ multiplex PCR, while TCRdb's copy carries only in-frame clones and drops some. The data hold roughly 160,000 clones, with roughly 87% observed a single time. Sequencing used PBMCs. The receptors stem from a woman in her 30s in good health and CMV-seronegative.

This rearrangement joins TRBV6-5 to TRBJ1-2, with D possibly matching TRBD1 (5 bases). Trimming took 7 bases from V and 1 from J, leaving 13 bases between them. This CDR3 is 14 amino acids long. Germline CDR1 reads MNHEY; CDR2 reads SVGAGI. The CDR3 region has the DNA TGTGCCAGCACCAGAGCGGGGGGTAACTATGGCTACACCTTC. It codes for CASTRAGGNYGYTF.

This chain connects TRBV6-5 to TRBJ2-5; D perhaps matches TRBD2 (6 bases). Trimming took off 7 bases at V and 7 bases at J, with 22 bases between the two ends. CDR1 is MNHEY, CDR2 SVGAGI, per germline. This CDR3 has 15 residues. In DNA, the CDR3 is TGTGCCAGCACCTCCGCTCGGGGAGGCTCAGGGACCCAGTACTTC. It translates to CASTSARGGSGTQYF.

The rearrangement uses TRBV9 and TRBJ2-3; D gene uncertain. This CDR3 comprises 14 residues. The germline V gene encodes CDR1 SGDLS and CDR2 YYNGEE. V lost 3 bases, J lost 1 base, and 9 bases lay in between. The CDR3 region has the DNA TGTGCCAGCAGCGGACTTACCGGCACAGATACGCAGTATTTT. It encodes CASSGLTGTDTQYF.

The chain carries TRBV10-2 and TRBJ1-1, with D possibly matching TRBD1 (6 bases). Germline V gene sequence: CDR1 WSHSY, CDR2 SAAADI. With 6 bases removed from V and 3 bases from J, the gap between germline ends came to 14 bases. The CDR3 spans 14 residues. CDR3 region: CASSATGKDTEAFF. As DNA, the CDR3 is TGCGCCAGCAGCGCGACAGGCAAGGACACTGAAGCTTTCTTT.

J is TRBJ1-1 and V is TRBV29-1, with D unresolved. The CDR3 totals 14 residues. Germline assignment: CDR1 SQVTM and CDR2 ANQGSEA. Trimming shortened V by 7 bases and J by 3 bases, and 18 bases separated the two germline ends. This chain's CDR3 is CSGRPRLADTEAFF. The CDR3 DNA reads as TGCAGCGGACGACCTCGCCTGGCGGACACTGAAGCTTTCTTT.

The chain employs TRBV4-3 and TRBJ1-3; the D gene is possibly TRBD1 (5 bases). CDR1 and CDR2 from the germline V gene are LGHNA and YSLEER. The V and J ends lost 5 bases and 4 bases respectively, with 12 bases between them. This CDR3 spans 14 amino acids. The CDR3 protein is CASSLGGWGNTIYF. The DNA for the CDR3 is TGCGCCAGCAGCTTGGGGGGTTGGGGAAACACCATATATTTT.

The V call is TRBV14, the J call TRBJ2-7; TRBD1 is a possible D gene (6 bases). This CDR3 has 14 amino acids. Per germline, CDR1 SGHDN and CDR2 FVKESK. V was cut by 1 base and J by 3 bases, with 10 bases left in between. The CDR3 spells CASSQAQGRYEQYF. In DNA form, the CDR3 reads TGTGCCAGCAGCCAAGCACAGGGACGCTACGAGCAGTACTTC.

On this clone itself: The CDR3 does not end in the conserved phenylalanine or tryptophan, so this is likely a read error. The DNA is left out, because the CDR3 cannot be placed on it with certainty; the CDR3 is given as TCRdb lists it. The chain combines TRBV29-1 with TRBJ1-1; TRBD1, the D gene given by the table, was not confirmed from the DNA. In germline, CDR1 is SQVTM, CDR2 ANQGSEA. Both ends counted, the CDR3 spans 12 residues. The CDR3 region is CSAKQGARWSFV.

The gene calls are TRBV6-6 and TRBJ2-7; 10 bases fit TRBD2. This CDR3 contains 15 residues. Per germline, CDR1 MNHNY and CDR2 SVGAGI (reference sequence). V was pared by 2 bases and J by 1 base, with 2 bases of the junction left unmatched. In nucleotides, the CDR3 is TGTGCCAGCAGTTACGTAGCGGGAGGTTCCTACGAGCAGTACTTC. It encodes CASSYVAGGSYEQYF.

This rearrangement joins TRBV7-9 to TRBJ2-7; D not resolved. CDR1 and CDR2 from the germline V gene are SEHNR and FQNEAQ (reference sequence). V lost 5 bases to trimming and J lost 2 bases, with 7 bases between them. The CDR3 has 12 amino acids. The CDR3 reads CASSPTAYEQYF. CDR3 nucleotide sequence: TGTGCCAGCAGCCCCACGGCCTACGAGCAGTACTTC.

The chain recombines TRBV5-6 with TRBJ1-2, with 7 bases identical to TRBD1. CDR3 length equals 14 residues. Per the germline V gene, CDR1 is SGHDT and CDR2 is YYEEEE. Trimming at V came to 5 bases and at J to 9 bases, leaving 13 bases not matched to a gene. The CDR3 sequence: CASRTSAGGISYTF. In DNA form, the CDR3 reads TGTGCCAGCAGGACCTCGGCAGGGGGGATTAGCTACACCTTC. The full variable domain, with the rest looked up from reference TRBV5-6 and TRBJ1-2, is DAGVTQSPTHLIKTRGQQVTLRCSPKSGHDTVSWYQQALGQGPQFIFQYYEEEERQRGNFPDRFSGHQFPNYSSELNVNALLLGDSALYLCASRTSAGGISYTFGSGTRLTVV.

V gene TRBV4-1 combines with J gene TRBJ2-5; 11 bases map to TRBD1. The better agreement between TRBJ2-7 and the DNA end casts doubt on the J call. The CDR3 sequence is 15 residues long. Germline CDR1 MGHRA, CDR2 YSYEKL. CDR3: CASSLGQGAWDEQYF. The DNA for the CDR3 is TGCGCCAGCAGCCTCGGACAGGGGGCGTGGGACGAGCAGTACTTC.

This sequence joins TRBV6-6 and TRBJ1-2, with D tentatively TRBD1 (6 bases). Germline CDR1 MNHNY, CDR2 SVGAGI (reference sequence). Trimming stripped 7 bases from V and 4 bases from J, with 16 bases between. The CDR3 loop spans 14 amino acids. For the CDR3, the DNA is TGTGCCAGCACCGTCTTAGGGGGGGCCTATGGCTACACCTTC. Amino acid sequence: CASTVLGGAYGYTF.

This chain links TRBV27 with TRBJ1-4; TRBD1 aligns across 8 bases. The germline V gene has CDR1 MNHEY and CDR2 SMNVEV (reference sequence). The junction had 13 bases not matched to a gene; V was cut back by 2 bases and J by 8 bases. This CDR3 comprises 17 residues. The CDR3 spells CASSLLGGTGGREKLFF. In DNA form, the CDR3 reads TGTGCCAGCAGTTTACTCGGAGGCACAGGGGGGAGAGAAAAACTGTTTTTT.

V gene TRBV4-3 combines with J gene TRBJ2-7; D not resolved. The CDR3 is 14 amino acids. Germline lookup yields CDR1 LGHNA and CDR2 YSLEER. The germline V and J ends were trimmed by 1 base and 4 bases, with 11 bases remaining between them. CDR3 in amino acids: CASSQGSIGYEQYF. CDR3 bases: TGCGCCAGCAGCCAAGGTTCAATCGGGTACGAGCAGTACTTC.

The V gene is TRBV28, the J gene TRBJ2-1, with 11 nucleotides matching TRBD2. The CDR3 totals 15 residues. The V and J ends lost 3 bases and 7 bases, in that order; junction bases with no gene match: 5. Looked up from germline, CDR1 is MDHEN and CDR2 is SYDVKM. DNA for the CDR3: TGTGCCAGCAGTTTGGTGACTAGCGGGACTAATGAGCAGTTCTTC. It is translated as CASSLVTSGTNEQFF.

The CDR3 protein is CATRRGDYGYTF. The CDR3, as DNA: TGTGCCACCCGCAGGGGCGACTATGGCTACACCTTC. The genes are TRBV19 and TRBJ1-2, with D possibly matching TRBD1 (6 bases). V was trimmed by 10 bases and J by 3 bases, leaving 12 bases between them. The V gene's germline CDR1 is LNHDA and CDR2 SQIVND (reference sequence). CDR3 size: 12 residues.

This chain links TRBV4-3 with TRBJ2-2, with 7 positions matching TRBD2. The V gene's germline CDR1 is LGHNA and CDR2 YSLEER. This CDR3 comprises 16 residues. Unmatched junction bases numbered 5, after V lost 3 bases and J lost 1 base. The CDR3 here is CASSHFKRGNTGELFF. The CDR3 nucleotides read TGCGCCAGCAGCCACTTTAAGCGGGGGAACACCGGGGAGCTGTTTTTT.

The rearrangement joins TRBV6-6 to TRBJ1-4; tentatively, D is TRBD1 (5 bases). The germline gives CDR1 MNHNY, CDR2 SVGAGI (reference sequence). The CDR3 is 14 residues long. V lost 0 bases and J lost 14, with 16 bases in between. CDR3 bases: TGTGCCAGCAGTTACTCTGCCAAGGGGATGTGGCTGTTTTTT. Its protein is CASSYSAKGMWLFF.

The CDR3: CASRSRTGEKLFF. DNA for the CDR3: TGTGCCAGTAGATCTCGGACAGGGGAAAAACTGTTTTTT. The chain recombines TRBV19 with TRBJ1-4; 8 positions agree with TRBD1. V shed 6 bases and J 8 bases; nucleotides not matched to a gene: 5. Germline loops: CDR1 LNHDA, CDR2 SQIVND (reference sequence). This CDR3 is built from 13 residues.

The J gene is TRBJ1-5, the V gene TRBV5-4; maybe TRBD1 (6 bases). V was shortened by 1 base and J by 3 bases, with 11 bases between the two germline ends. Germline V CDR1 and CDR2: SGHNT, YYREEE (reference sequence). The CDR3 extends over 15 amino acids. The CDR3 nucleotides read TGTGCCAGCAGCTTGTTCGGACAGCTCAATCAGCCCCAGCATTTT. This gives the protein CASSLFGQLNQPQHF. Complete variable domain (other parts from reference TRBV5-4 and TRBJ1-5): ETGVTQSPTHLIKTRGQQVTLRCSSQSGHNTVSWYQQALGQGPQFIFQYYREEENGRGNFPPRFSGLQFPNYSSELNVNALELDDSALYLCASSLFGQLNQPQHFGDGTRLSIL.

This chain links TRBV29-1 with TRBJ1-1, with D uncertain. Deletions cut 6 bases from V and 2 bases from J, with 10 bases between. The CDR3 runs 12 residues. Germline V gene sequence: CDR1 SQVTM, CDR2 ANQGSEA. Here the CDR3 reads CSVALANTEAFF. The CDR3 nucleotides read TGCAGCGTCGCATTGGCCAACACTGAAGCTTTCTTT.

The rearrangement uses TRBV4-2 and TRBJ2-1, with a possible D match to TRBD1 (5 bases). Looked up from germline, CDR1 is LGHNA and CDR2 is YNFKEQ. Trimming shortened V by 0 bases and J by 7 bases, and 7 bases separated the two germline ends. The CDR3 spans 13 residues. The CDR3 region has the DNA TGTGCCAGCAGCCAAGATAAGGGGAATGAGCAGTTCTTC. Its protein is CASSQDKGNEQFF.

CDR3 in DNA: TGCGCCAGCAGCCAAGAGATAGCGGGGGGGCAAGAGACCCAGTACTTC. Translating it yields CASSQEIAGGQETQYF. The V call is TRBV4-1, the J call TRBJ2-5, with TRBD2 matching over 11 bases. The CDR3 loop spans 16 amino acids. The germline CDR1 and CDR2 sequences are MGHRA and YSYEKL. The trim removed 0 bases at V and 2 bases at J, leaving 2 bases unmatched.

This clone has a single count. The V and J genes are TRBV28 and TRBJ1-1; D is unresolved. V lost 4 bases to trimming and J lost 2 bases, with 17 bases between them. This CDR3 region has 16 residues. The germline V gene encodes CDR1 MDHEN and CDR2 SYDVKM. CDR3 region: CASSSPGRVGNTEAFF. Here the CDR3 DNA reads TGTGCCAGCAGTTCCCCTGGGCGGGTGGGCAACACTGAAGCTTTCTTT.

The J gene is TRBJ1-1, the V gene TRBV29-1; D uncertain. CDR1 is SQVTM, CDR2 ANQGSEA, per germline. Trimming stripped 3 bases from V and 11 bases from J, with 10 bases between. The CDR3 length is 10 residues. The CDR3 spells CSVEAEWAFF. CDR3 bases: TGCAGCGTTGAGGCGGAGTGGGCTTTCTTT.

V and J are TRBV11-2 and TRBJ2-3, with 12 positions matching TRBD1. V lost 5 bases, J lost 3 bases, and 6 bases stayed unmatched. The germline CDR1 and CDR2 sequences are SGHAT and FQNNGV. This CDR3 has 16 amino acids. The CDR3 DNA is TGTGCCAGCAGCCCGCCGGGACAGGGGGCTACAGATACGCAGTATTTT. This translates into CASSPPGQGATDTQYF. Combining the CDR3 with reference TRBV11-2 and TRBJ2-3 gives the whole variable domain EAGVAQSPRYKIIEKRQSVAFWCNPISGHATLYWYQQILGQGPKLLIQFQNNGVVDDSQLPKDRFSAERLKGVDSTLKIQPAKLEDSAVYLCASSPPGQGATDTQYFGPGTRLTVL.

The V gene is TRBV5-4, the J gene TRBJ2-2; no clear D gene. This CDR3 has 16 amino acids. Germline CDR1 and CDR2: SGHNT and YYREEE (reference sequence). Trimming left V 4 bases short and J 2 bases short, with 15 bases between. The CDR3, as DNA: TGTGCCAGCAGCCCTATCCAGGCGACAAACACCGGGGAGCTGTTTTTT. It is translated as CASSPIQATNTGELFF.

This chain links TRBV7-9 with TRBJ2-7, with D tentatively TRBD1 (6 bases). Trimming left V 4 bases short and J 4 bases short, with 11 bases between. Germline CDR1 SEHNR, CDR2 FQNEAQ (reference sequence). This CDR3 comprises 13 residues. The CDR3 sequence: CASSSTGRYEQYF. For the CDR3, the DNA is TGTGCCAGCAGCTCGACAGGCCGATACGAGCAGTACTTC. The variable domain in full, completed from reference TRBV7-9 and TRBJ2-7, reads DTGVSQNPRHKITKRGQNVTFRCDPISEHNRLYWYRQTLGQGPEFLTYFQNEAQLEKSRLLSDRFSAERPKGSFSTLEIQRTEQGDSAMYLCASSSTGRYEQYFGPGTRLTVT.

The V call is TRBV9, the J call TRBJ2-3; 9 nucleotides match TRBD2. The CDR3 totals 16 residues. CDR1 is SGDLS, CDR2 YYNGEE, per germline. V shed 0 bases, J shed 2 bases, and the junction held 4 bases outside the gene matches. CDR3 region: CASSVAASGDTDTQYF. In DNA, the CDR3 is TGTGCCAGCAGCGTAGCCGCTAGCGGGGACACAGATACGCAGTATTTT.

The V call is TRBV5-4, the J call TRBJ2-7; 7 bases agree with TRBD2. CDR3 length equals 14 residues. The germline gives CDR1 SGHNT, CDR2 YYREEE (reference sequence). After removal of 0 bases from V and 5 bases from J, the junction contained 5 bases not matched to a gene. This CDR3 is CASSLGGRAHEQYF. CDR3 DNA: TGTGCCAGCAGCTTGGGTGGGAGGGCCCACGAGCAGTACTTC.